Included here is one T cell receptor (beta chain) sequence, with context. This entry comes from a study of T cells in Graves' hyperthyroidism and ophthalmopathy. Amplification yielded TCR beta CDR3 regions, with RNA transcripts as the source. With the HTBI primer set, the TCR CDR3 went through a first round of RT-PCR. TCRdb reprocessed the multiplex PCR reads via MiXCR and lists one record per CDR3 protein. The top ten hold roughly 20% of the sample, which has roughly 500,000 distinct CDR3 sequences, 46% seen once. CDR1 is DFQATT, CDR2 SNEGSKA, per germline (reference sequence). This CDR3 has 13 residues. Trimming shortened V by 6 bases and J by 0 bases, and 9 bases separated the two germline ends.

This sequence was found in an adult woman with Graves' disease, either hyperthyroidism or ophthalmopathy (not recorded which). Input material: peripheral blood or thyroid tissue (not recorded which). The V gene is TRBV20-1, the J gene TRBJ1-3; perhaps TRBD1 as D (5 bases). The CDR3 bases are TGCAGTGCAGGACACGGCTCTGGAAACACCATATATTTT. Residues: CSAGHGSGNTIYF.